The clone carrying this TCR beta chain is medium-sized (0.01 to 0.1%) within its sample. With V trimmed by 7 bases and J by 5 bases, 8 bases remained unmatched. Germline CDR1 SNHLY, CDR2 FYNNEI. The length of the CDR3 is 14 residues. Method: immunoSEQ multiplex PCR; TCRdb's copy keeps in-frame clones and lacks some. The sample lists around 6,400 clones; about 26% were seen once. This entry is derived from a study of graft-versus-host responses after intestinal transplantation. Study overall: Each patient got anti-thymocyte globulin induction, then tacrolimus and steroids for about 3 years.

The TCR comes from a human patient who received an intestinal transplant. The rearrangement uses TRBV2 and TRBJ1-1; TRBD1 agrees at 9 bases. Sequencing was performed on alloreactive CD4+ T cells from a mixed lymphocyte reaction culture, taken before intestinal transplant. Subset given: CFSE-low proliferating T cells sorted from roughly six-day pre-transplant mixed lymphocyte reaction (GvH or HvG direction). The DNA of the CDR3 is TGTGCCAGCAAGGAACAGGGGGCATGGACTGAAGCTTTCTTT. Translated, it gives CASKEQGAWTEAFF.